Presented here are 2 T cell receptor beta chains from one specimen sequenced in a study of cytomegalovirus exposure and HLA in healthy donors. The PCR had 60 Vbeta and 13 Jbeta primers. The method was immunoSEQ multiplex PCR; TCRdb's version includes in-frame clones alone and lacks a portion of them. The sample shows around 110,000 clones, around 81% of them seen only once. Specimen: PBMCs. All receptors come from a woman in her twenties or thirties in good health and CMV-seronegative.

The CDR3 spells CASSARTSGPDTQYF. The CDR3 DNA reads as TGTGCCAGCAGCGCGCGGACTAGCGGCCCAGATACGCAGTATTTT. This chain connects TRBV9 to TRBJ2-3, with TRBD2 matching 10 bases. V gave up 3 bases and J gave up 4 bases; unmatched junction bases: 5. This CDR3 spans 15 amino acids. Per the germline V gene, CDR1 is SGDLS and CDR2 is YYNGEE.

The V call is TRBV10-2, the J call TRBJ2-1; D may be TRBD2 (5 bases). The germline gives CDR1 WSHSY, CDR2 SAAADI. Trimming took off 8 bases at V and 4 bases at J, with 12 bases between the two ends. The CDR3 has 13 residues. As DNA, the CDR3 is TGCGCCAGCCTAGCATCTGGGTACAATGAGCAGTTCTTC. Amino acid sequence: CASLASGYNEQFF.